Listed here are 4 T cell receptor beta chains from one sample, sequenced in a study of T cells expressing NK-cell markers. TCRdb reworked the 5' RACE reads into one entry per CDR3 protein, no DNA. Its table records approximately 170,000 distinct CDR3 sequences. Material for sequencing was blood T cells: a sorted CD56 or NKG2C T cell subset, CD4+ or CD8+ T cells, or bulk PBMC T cells (not recorded which). These receptors all stem from a man aged 18 to 69 in good health.

The V gene is TRBV7-9, the J gene TRBJ2-1; TCRdb's D call, TRBD2, is unchecked because there is no DNA. Per the germline V gene, CDR1 is SEHNR and CDR2 is FQNEAQ (reference sequence). The CDR3 sequence is 17 residues long. The CDR3 protein is CASSLVFAGGPSNEQFF.

The rearrangement uses TRBV11-2 and TRBJ2-2. The CDR3 covers 14 residues. Per the germline V gene, CDR1 is SGHAT and CDR2 is FQNNGV. This CDR3 reads CASSLGRLGELFFF.

The gene calls are TRBV12-3 or TRBV12-4 and TRBJ1-1; TCRdb selects TRBD1, and the lack of DNA leaves this call unchecked. The length of the CDR3 is 13 residues. CDR3 residues: CASTGVLGTEAFF.

The chain recombines TRBV20-1 with TRBJ1-1. Germline CDR1 is DFQATT and CDR2 is SNEGSKA (reference sequence). This CDR3 contains 14 residues. CDR3 residues: CSASDRHVNTEAFF.